This T cell receptor beta chain was identified during a study of blood T cells in healthy people across ages. Looking at the study overall: Through template switching, about one barcoded beta molecule was captured per two T cells, as measured in model experiments.

For this clonotype: What it binds is not known.

Caucasian individuals from Russia who were healthy and aged 6 to 90 acted as donors. General study findings and limits: Any conclusive comparison of naive versus antigen-experienced cells was prevented by using unsorted PBMCs.

Primed by a sample-barcoded 5' primer and a J-beta primer mix, a second PCR proceeded for about 7 to 11 cycles. TCRdb reanalysed the 5' RACE reads using MiXCR and keeps one entry per CDR3 protein. The table includes around 800,000 distinct CDR3 sequences, about 47% detected once. The clonotype was recovered from an older man in good health. Sequencing was performed on blood.

This chain's CDR3 is CSVESEAGAEQFF. CDR3 bases: TGCAGCGTTGAATCGGAAGCGGGAGCTGAGCAGTTCTTC. This chain uses TRBV29-1 with TRBJ2-1; 8 bases are shared with TRBD2. The CDR3 length is 13 residues. Germline-derived CDR1 and CDR2 are SQVTM and ANQGSEA. After removal of 2 bases from V and 9 bases from J, the junction contained 6 bases not matched to a gene.